The subject of this entry is one TCR beta chain. Trimming cost V 6 bases and J 4 bases, with 12 bases left between them. The CDR3 length is 13 residues. This sample stems from a study of control samples from healthy donors and cancer patients. Libraries were prepared by immunoSEQ multiplex PCR; TCRdb keeps only in-frame clonotypes and omits some of them. Altogether about 94,000 clones are present, approximately 90% being singletons, with the ten largest covering about 4%. The sample taken for sequencing was blood. V and J are TRBV12-3 or TRBV12-4 and TRBJ1-2, with unresolved D. The receptor was isolated from a young woman in good health. The CDR3 sequence: CASSRIGPYGYTF. CDR3 in DNA: TGTGCCAGCAGCCGTATCGGGCCCTATGGCTACACCTTC.